Listed below are T cell receptor beta chains from one sample, sequenced in a study of beta chain features in type 1 diabetes. Only in-frame clones appear in the TCRdb table, and some are missing; sequencing was by immunoSEQ multiplex PCR. Of over 300,000 clones in the sample, around 8% are singletons; the top ten hold 0.44%. Sequenced sample: central memory CD4+ T cells from blood. The receptors originated from a woman between 18 and 29 years old in good health. Both conserved end residues are part of each CDR3. The order of the fields is V gene, clone size, J gene, D gene, CDR3 DNA, CDR3 protein. D genes are given only for firm matches. Clone size, where shown, is once, few, many, or a class for clones that have expanded.

TRBV11-2	few	TRBJ2-1	TRBD2	TGTGCCAGCAGCGCAGGACTAGGGCCCTACAATGAGCAGTTCTTC	CASSAGLGPYNEQFF
TRBV7-3	once	TRBJ2-1	TRBD2	TGTGCCAGCAGCTCAGGACTAGCTAGTGGGCAGTTCTTC	CASSSGLASGQFF
TRBV7-6	many	TRBJ2-2	.	TGTGCCAGCAGCTCCGGGGCGTACAGGAATACCGGGGAGCTGTTTTTT	CASSSGAYRNTGELFF
TRBV19	.	TRBJ2-1	.	TGTGCCAGTAGTATAGATACGGCCACTGAGCAGTTCTTC	CASSIDTATEQFF
TRBV15	few	TRBJ2-3	TRBD1	TGTGCCACCAGCCTCAGGACAGGGGCAGATACGCAGTATTTT	CATSLRTGADTQYF
TRBV20-1	.	TRBJ2-7	.	TGCAGTGCGGGGTACGACGAGCAGTACTTC	CSAGYDEQYF
TRBV4-3	few	TRBJ2-1	TRBD2	TGCGCCAGCAGCCATTCCAGGAGCGGGGGCTCCTACAATGAGCAGTTCTTC	CASSHSRSGGSYNEQFF
TRBV4-1	many	TRBJ2-1	.	TGCGCCAGCAGCCAAGATCATGGGGTTCGAGAGCAGTTCTTC	CASSQDHGVREQFF
TRBV18	many	TRBJ2-6	.	TGTGCCAGCTCTAGTTCTGGGGCCAACGTCCTGACTTTC	CASSSSGANVLTF
TRBV5-6	few	TRBJ2-1	.	TGTGCCAGCAGCTTGACACGACGGGACCGAAGGTACAATGAGCAGTTCTTC	CASSLTRRDRRYNEQFF
TRBV7-2	.	TRBJ2-1	.	TGTGCCAGCAGCTTCGGGACATTTAACAATGAGCAGTTCTTC	CASSFGTFNNEQFF
TRBV2	.	TRBJ1-5	.	TGTGCCAGCAGTGTGGGGGGATATAGCAATCAGCCCCAGCATTTT	CASSVGGYSNQPQHF
TRBV28	.	TRBJ2-5	.	TGTGCCAGCAGTTCAGTCCTTGGATTGGAGACCCAGTACTTC	CASSSVLGLETQYF
TRBV4-2	.	TRBJ2-1	.	TGTGCCAGCAGCCCATCCCCTAGCTCCTACAATGAGCAGTTCTTC	CASSPSPSSYNEQFF
TRBV7-2	many	TRBJ2-1	.	TGTGCCAGCAGCTTAGGGTTGAGAGTTGAGCAGTTCTTC	CASSLGLRVEQFF
TRBV5-8	.	TRBJ1-1	.	TGTGCCAGCAGCTTGCAAATTTGGAACACTGAAGCTTTCTTT	CASSLQIWNTEAFF
TRBV28	many	TRBJ2-2	TRBD1	TGTGCCAGCACACCCCGTCAGGGGGTCCCGAACACCGGGGAGCTGTTTTTT	CASTPRQGVPNTGELFF
TRBV4-3	many	TRBJ2-3	TRBD2	TGCGCCAGCAGCCAAACCCTTGTTGGGGGGGAGACGCAGTATTTT	CASSQTLVGGETQYF
TRBV9	few	TRBJ2-3	.	TGTGCCAGCAGCCTCAGACAGGACACAGATACGCAGTATTTT	CASSLRQDTDTQYF
TRBV28	.	TRBJ2-5	TRBD2	TGTGCCAGCAGTTTTCGAGTAGCGGGGCAAGAGACCCAGTACTTC	CASSFRVAGQETQYF
TRBV7-2	.	TRBJ2-1	.	TGTGCCAGCAGCTTACAAGCGCTGATCAATGAGCAGTTCTTC	CASSLQALINEQFF
TRBV9	.	TRBJ2-7	TRBD1	TGTGCCAGCAGCGCCGGCCTGGGACAGGACTCCTACGAGCAGTACTTC	CASSAGLGQDSYEQYF
TRBV29-1	.	TRBJ1-1	.	TGCAGCGTCGGCAGGGTGAACACTGAAGCTTTCTTT	CSVGRVNTEAFF
TRBV5-4	few	TRBJ2-1	.	TGTGCCAGCAGCTTTGAGGCCTCGGGTGAGCAGTTCTTC	CASSFEASGEQFF
TRBV5-4	.	TRBJ2-1	TRBD1	TGTGCCAGCAGCCCCCCCCCGCCGGGACAGGGAAATGAGCAGTTCTTC	CASSPPPPGQGNEQFF